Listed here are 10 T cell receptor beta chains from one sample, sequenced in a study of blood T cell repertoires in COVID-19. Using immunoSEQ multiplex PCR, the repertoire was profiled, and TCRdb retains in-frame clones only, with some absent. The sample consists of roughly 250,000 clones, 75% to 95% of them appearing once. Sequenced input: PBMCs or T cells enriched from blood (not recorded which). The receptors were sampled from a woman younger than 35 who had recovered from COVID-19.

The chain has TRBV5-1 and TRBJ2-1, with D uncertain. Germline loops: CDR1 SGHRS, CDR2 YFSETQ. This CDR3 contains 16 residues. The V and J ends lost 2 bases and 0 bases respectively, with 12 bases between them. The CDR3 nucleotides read TGCGCCAGCAGCTTCGCAGCGTTGAGCTCCTACAATGAGCAGTTCTTC. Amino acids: CASSFAALSSYNEQFF.

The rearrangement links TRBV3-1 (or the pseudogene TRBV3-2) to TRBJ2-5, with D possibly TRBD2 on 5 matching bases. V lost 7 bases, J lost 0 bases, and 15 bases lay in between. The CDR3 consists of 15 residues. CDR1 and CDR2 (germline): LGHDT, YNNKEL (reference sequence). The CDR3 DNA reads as TGTGCCAGCACCAGAAGCGGAATGTACCAAGAGACCCAGTACTTC. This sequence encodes CASTRSGMYQETQYF.

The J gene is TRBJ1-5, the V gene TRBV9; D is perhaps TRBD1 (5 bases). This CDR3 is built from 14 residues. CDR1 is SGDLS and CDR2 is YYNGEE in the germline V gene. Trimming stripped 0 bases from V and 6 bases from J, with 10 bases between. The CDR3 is CASSVGGGGQPQHF. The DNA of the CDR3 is TGTGCCAGCAGCGTAGGCGGGGGGGGTCAGCCCCAGCATTTT. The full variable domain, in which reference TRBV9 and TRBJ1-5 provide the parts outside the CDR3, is DSGVTQTPKHLITATGQRVTLRCSPRSGDLSVYWYQQSLDQGLQFLIQYYNGEERAKGNILERFSAQQFPDLHSELNLSSLELGDSALYFCASSVGGGGQPQHFGDGTRLSIL.

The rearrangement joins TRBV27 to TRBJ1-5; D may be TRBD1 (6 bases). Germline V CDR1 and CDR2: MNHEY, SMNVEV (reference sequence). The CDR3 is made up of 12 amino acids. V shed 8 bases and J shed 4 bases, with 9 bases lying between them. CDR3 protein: CASGQLNQPQHF. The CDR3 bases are TGTGCCAGCGGACAGCTAAATCAGCCCCAGCATTTT.

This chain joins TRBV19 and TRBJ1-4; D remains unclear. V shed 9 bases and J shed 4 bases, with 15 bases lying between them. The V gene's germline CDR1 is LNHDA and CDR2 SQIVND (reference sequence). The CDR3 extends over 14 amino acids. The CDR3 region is CASRRRPGNEKLFF. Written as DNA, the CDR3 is TGTGCCAGCCGTCGCCGCCCCGGTAATGAAAAACTGTTTTTT.

CDR3 region: CASSLGTGNSPLHF. CDR3 DNA: TGTGCCAGCAGCTTAGGGACAGGCAATTCACCCCTCCACTTT. This chain joins TRBV13 and TRBJ1-6, with D maybe TRBD1 (6 bases). V gave up 0 bases and J gave up 7 bases, with 7 bases separating them. The germline CDR1 and CDR2 sequences are PRHDT and FYEKMQ (reference sequence). The CDR3 is 14 residues long.

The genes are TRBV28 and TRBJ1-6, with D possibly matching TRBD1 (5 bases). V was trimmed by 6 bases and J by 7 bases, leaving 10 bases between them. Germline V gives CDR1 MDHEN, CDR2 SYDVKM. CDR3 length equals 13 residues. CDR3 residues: CASRPRQNSPLHF. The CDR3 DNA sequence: TGTGCCAGCAGGCCTAGACAGAATTCACCCCTCCACTTT.

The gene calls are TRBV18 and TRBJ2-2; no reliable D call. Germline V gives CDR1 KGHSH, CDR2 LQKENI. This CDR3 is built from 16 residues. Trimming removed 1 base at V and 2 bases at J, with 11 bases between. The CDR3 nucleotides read TGTGCCAGCTCACCACAACTCCGCCTCAACACCGGGGAGCTGTTTTTT. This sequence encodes CASSPQLRLNTGELFF.

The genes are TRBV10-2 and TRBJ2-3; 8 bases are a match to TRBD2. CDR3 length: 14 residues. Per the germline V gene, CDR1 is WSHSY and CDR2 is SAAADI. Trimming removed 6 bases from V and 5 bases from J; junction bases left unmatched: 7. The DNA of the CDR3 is TGCGCCAGCAGGAACGGGGGGGCAAGAGATACGCAGTATTTT. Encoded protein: CASRNGGARDTQYF.

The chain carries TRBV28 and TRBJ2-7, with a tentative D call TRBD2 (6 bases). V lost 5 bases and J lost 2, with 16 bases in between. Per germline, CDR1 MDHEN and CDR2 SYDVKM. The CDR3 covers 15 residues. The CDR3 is CASSPLAGRTYEQYF. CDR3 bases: TGTGCCAGCAGTCCCCTGGCGGGGCGGACCTACGAGCAGTACTTC.